The clone carrying this TCR beta chain has just a few counts. This entry is derived from a study of blood T cells in healthy people across ages. With a J-beta primer mix and a sample-barcoded 5' primer, a second PCR ran about 7 to 11 cycles. Via MiXCR, TCRdb re-called the 5' RACE reads, giving one row per CDR3 protein. This table has some 1.5 million distinct CDR3 sequences, about 30% appearing once. This sequence was found in a woman in her twenties or thirties in good health. Source material: blood.

CDR3 DNA: TGCGCCAGCAGCCAATTGGACAGGGGGCAACAGCCCCAGCATTTT. Translated, it gives CASSQLDRGQQPQHF. The V gene is TRBV4-1, the J gene TRBJ1-5, with TRBD1 matching over 11 bases. This CDR3 is built from 15 residues. In germline, CDR1 is MGHRA, CDR2 YSYEKL. V trimming: 2 bases; J trimming: 7 bases; junction bases outside the gene matches: 4.